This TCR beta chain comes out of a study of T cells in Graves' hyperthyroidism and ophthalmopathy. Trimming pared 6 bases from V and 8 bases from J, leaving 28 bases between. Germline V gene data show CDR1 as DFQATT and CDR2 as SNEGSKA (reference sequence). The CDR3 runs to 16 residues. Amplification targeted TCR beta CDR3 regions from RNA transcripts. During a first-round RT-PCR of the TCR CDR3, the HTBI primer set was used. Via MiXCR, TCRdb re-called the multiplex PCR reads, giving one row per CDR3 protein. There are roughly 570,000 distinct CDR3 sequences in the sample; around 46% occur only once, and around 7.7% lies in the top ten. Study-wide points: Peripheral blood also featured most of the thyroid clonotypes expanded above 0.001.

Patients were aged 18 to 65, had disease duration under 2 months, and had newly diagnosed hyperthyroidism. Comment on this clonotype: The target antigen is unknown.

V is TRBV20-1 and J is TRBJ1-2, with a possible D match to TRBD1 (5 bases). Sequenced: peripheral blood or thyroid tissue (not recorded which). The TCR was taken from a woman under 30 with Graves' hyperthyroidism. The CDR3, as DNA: TGCAGTGCCCCCCACAGGTTGTTGGAAAGCCAAGGAGGCTACACCTTC. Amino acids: CSAPHRLLESQGGYTF.